This T cell receptor (beta chain) was found in a study of blood T cell repertoires in COVID-19. Overall study context: The origin of the acute and convalescent COVID-19 samples was the United States, Italy and Spain. PBMCs, B-cell-depleted T cells, or T cells were the source of the cDNA or gDNA that made up the material.

The authors' processing: From reference gene primer amplification, estimates of nucleated cell counts were derived. This table comes from immunoSEQ multiplex PCR, and its TCRdb copy is limited to in-frame clones, with some not included. The DNA was the basis for D and trimming; V, J and clone size are from that table. The sample has under 50,000 clones; 65% to 90% are singletons. Trimming took 2 bases from V and 5 from J, leaving 11 bases between them. This CDR3 is 14 amino acids long. Looked up from germline, CDR1 is KGHDR and CDR2 is SFDVKD. The sequenced sample consisted of peripheral blood. This sequence joins TRBV24-1 and TRBJ2-5; perhaps TRBD1 as D (6 bases). The TCR was taken from a human donor in a cohort sampled during active COVID-19. In DNA, the CDR3 is TGTGCCACCAGTGATTCTAGGGGGTCGGAGACCCAGTACTTC. Protein product: CATSDSRGSETQYF.